This paragraph covers one T cell receptor beta chain sequence. Its binding antigen is unknown. Qualities for individual bases were not recorded, and no much larger clone is one base off. The collaborating institutions used their own protocols to collect whole blood in K2EDTA tubes. Collaborator samples were shipped for TCRbeta analysis as frozen whole blood, isolated PBMCs, or DNA extracted from either sample type. The data were obtained in a study of blood T cell repertoires in COVID-19 (dated by TCRdb to the early 2020s). In terms of the full investigation: Samples from collaborators originated in the United States, Italy and Spain and spanned both the acute and convalescent phases of COVID-19. Subjects who had been exposed to COVID-19, were actively infected with it, or had recovered from it provided the deeply sampled blood TCRbeta repertoires that made up the dataset. Nearly every sample came with metadata listing a de-identified subject ID, COVID-19 status, age in years and sex. Where available, HLA class I and class II types were taken from metadata supplied by the sample provider and were not determined by assay-based typing. The material from the prospective study consisted of cDNA or gDNA derived from T cells, B-cell-depleted T cells, or PBMCs. The samples were drawn from two sources: the first 160 participants of the ongoing ImmuneRACE study, and 1,000 to 1,500 subjects contributed by 6 global collaborators. The repertoires were made available in a free public database intended to serve as a resource for research on the immune response to SARS-CoV-2. The study at large found these results: The quantity of clinical and demographic metadata differed by source and by participant and was supplied without curation.

TCRbeta CDR3 regions were amplified from genomic DNA by means of the immunoSEQ Assay, a bias-controlled multiplex PCR. The paper's data handling went like this. The number of nucleated cells in each sample was estimated by amplification of reference gene primers within the assay. Sequence reads were collapsed and filtered to measure the absolute abundance of every unique TCRbeta CDR3 rearrangement. For each sample, productive Simpson clonality was calculated as the square root of Simpson's diversity index over productive rearrangements. The table comes from immuneACCESS by way of TCRdb, which keeps in-frame sequences with V and J called. Part of the clones is missing from these tables; in studies checked, under half for an unresolved V gene and the rest for unknown reasons. V, J and clone size derive from that table, while D and trimming were established from the DNA sequence. The sample table holds roughly 99,000 clones, of which about nine tenths were seen once. The ten top clones hold 6.8% of the sample.

Sequenced sample: peripheral blood. This TCR was sampled from a middle-aged man with active or convalescent COVID-19.

The DNA sequence is as follows: TGTGCCAGCACCGGACATGGGGAGACCCAGTACTTC. It codes for CASTGHGETQYF. The chain was built from TRBV28 and TRBJ2-5, and the D gene may be TRBD1, 5 bases matching. V lost 7 bases and J lost 5 bases; the stretch between them is 11 bases long. Reading the germline V gene gives CDR1 MDHEN and CDR2 SYDVKM. Counted from cysteine to phenylalanine, this CDR3 has 12 amino acids. The entry retains the CDR3 DNA only, 36 bases that are in frame from base 1.